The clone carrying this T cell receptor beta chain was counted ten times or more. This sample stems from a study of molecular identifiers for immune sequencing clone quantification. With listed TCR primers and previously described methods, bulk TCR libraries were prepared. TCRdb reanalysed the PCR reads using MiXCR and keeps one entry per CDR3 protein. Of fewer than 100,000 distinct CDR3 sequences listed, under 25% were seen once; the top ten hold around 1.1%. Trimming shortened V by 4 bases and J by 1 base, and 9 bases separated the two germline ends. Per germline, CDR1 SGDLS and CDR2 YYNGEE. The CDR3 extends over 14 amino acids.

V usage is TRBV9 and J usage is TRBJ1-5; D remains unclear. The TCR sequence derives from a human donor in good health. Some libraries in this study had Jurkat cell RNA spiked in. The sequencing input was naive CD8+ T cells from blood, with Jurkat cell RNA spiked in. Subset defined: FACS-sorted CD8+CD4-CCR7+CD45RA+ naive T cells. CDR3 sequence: CASSLGLSNQPQHF. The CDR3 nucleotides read TGTGCCAGCAGCCTCGGACTGAGCAATCAGCCCCAGCATTTT. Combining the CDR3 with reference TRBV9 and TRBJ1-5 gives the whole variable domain DSGVTQTPKHLITATGQRVTLRCSPRSGDLSVYWYQQSLDQGLQFLIQYYNGEERAKGNILERFSAQQFPDLHSELNLSSLELGDSALYFCASSLGLSNQPQHFGDGTRLSIL.